A selection of T cell receptor beta chains follows, all from one sample in a study of blood T cell repertoires in COVID-19. The protocol was immunoSEQ multiplex PCR, while the TCRdb copy is restricted to in-frame clones and leaves out a portion. The sample yields under 200,000 clones, roughly 85% seen once. The sample was peripheral blood. Receptors originate from a woman in her 50s with COVID-19, enrolled during active disease. Both conserved end residues are part of each CDR3. D genes are given only for firm matches. The listing skips clone size in some rows; elsewhere it reads once, few, many or a size class.

clone_size	v_call	j_call	d_call	cdr3_length	cdr3_nt	cdr3_aa
once	TRBV14	TRBJ2-4	TRBD1	15	TGTGCCAGCAGCCCCATCGGACAGGGGACGGGCATTCAGTACTTC	CASSPIGQGTGIQYF
NA	TRBV7-3	TRBJ2-2	NA	14	TGTGCCAGCAGCATACAGGGGAACACCGGGGAGCTGTTTTTT	CASSIQGNTGELFF
NA	TRBV7-9	TRBJ2-3	TRBD2	19	TGTGCCAGCAGCACAACCGGGACTAGCGGGGGAGCCTTAGGGGGTACGCAGTATTTT	CASSTTGTSGGALGGTQYF
NA	TRBV19	TRBJ2-7	TRBD1	14	TGTGCCAGTAGTAGCCGGGACAGCTCCTACGAGCAGTACTTC	CASSSRDSSYEQYF
few	TRBV6-5	TRBJ1-1	NA	14	TGTGCCAGCAGCCAAAGACAGGAGAACACTGAAGCTTTCTTT	CASSQRQENTEAFF
NA	TRBV27	TRBJ2-5	NA	14	TGTGCCAGCAGTCTACCTACAGGGATGGAGACCCAGTACTTC	CASSLPTGMETQYF
NA	TRBV28	TRBJ1-5	TRBD1	17	TGTGCCAGCAGTTCAGGGCAGGGGGCGCATAGCAATCAGCCCCAGCATTTT	CASSSGQGAHSNQPQHF
NA	TRBV6-2/TRBV6-3	TRBJ2-3	NA	12	TGTGCCAGCAGTTATCTGACAGATACGCAGTATTTT	CASSYLTDTQYF
NA	TRBV7-9	TRBJ1-6	NA	16	TGTGCCAGCAGCTCAGGGTCGAGCTCCTATAATTCACCCCTCCACTTT	CASSSGSSSYNSPLHF
NA	TRBV25-1	TRBJ2-1	TRBD2	14	TGTGCCAGCAGCCAACTAGCGGGGGGTAATGAGCAGTTCTTC	CASSQLAGGNEQFF
NA	TRBV6-5	TRBJ1-3	NA	15	TGTGCCAGCAGGCGATGGGGGGTGGAGGGAAACACCATATATTTT	CASRRWGVEGNTIYF
NA	TRBV4-3	TRBJ1-2	NA	12	TGCGCCAGCAGCTACGGTGTGGATGGCTACACCTTC	CASSYGVDGYTF
NA	TRBV5-4	TRBJ2-7	TRBD1	13	TGTGCCAGCAGCCCGGGACAGTCCTACGAGCAGTACTTC	CASSPGQSYEQYF
NA	TRBV30	TRBJ1-1	TRBD1	14	TGTGCCTGGAGGGGACAGGGGACGAACACTGAAGCTTTCTTT	CAWRGQGTNTEAFF